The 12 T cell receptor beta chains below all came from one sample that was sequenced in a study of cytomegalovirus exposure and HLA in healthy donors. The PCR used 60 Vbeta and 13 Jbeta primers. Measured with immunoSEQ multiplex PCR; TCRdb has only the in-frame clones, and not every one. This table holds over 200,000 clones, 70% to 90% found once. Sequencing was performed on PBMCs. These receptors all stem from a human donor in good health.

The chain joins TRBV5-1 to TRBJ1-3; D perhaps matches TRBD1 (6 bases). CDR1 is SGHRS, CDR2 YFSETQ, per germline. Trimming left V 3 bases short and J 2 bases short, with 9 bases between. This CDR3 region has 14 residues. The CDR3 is CASSSQGTGNTIYF. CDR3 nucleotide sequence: TGCGCCAGCAGCTCCCAGGGGACTGGAAACACCATATATTTT.

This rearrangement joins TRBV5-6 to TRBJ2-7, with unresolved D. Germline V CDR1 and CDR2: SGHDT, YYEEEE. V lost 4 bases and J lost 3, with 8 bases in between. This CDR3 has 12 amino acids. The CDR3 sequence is CASSRLYYEQYF. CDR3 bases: TGTGCCAGCAGCCGACTCTACTACGAGCAGTACTTC.

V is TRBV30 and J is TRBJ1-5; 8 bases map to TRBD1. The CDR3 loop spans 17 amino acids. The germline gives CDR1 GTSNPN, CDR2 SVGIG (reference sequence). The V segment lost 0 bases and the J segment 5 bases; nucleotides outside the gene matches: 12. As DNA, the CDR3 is TGTGCCTGGAGTGTAGGGTTGGCAGGGGGCTACGATCAGCCCCAGCATTTT. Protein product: CAWSVGLAGGYDQPQHF.

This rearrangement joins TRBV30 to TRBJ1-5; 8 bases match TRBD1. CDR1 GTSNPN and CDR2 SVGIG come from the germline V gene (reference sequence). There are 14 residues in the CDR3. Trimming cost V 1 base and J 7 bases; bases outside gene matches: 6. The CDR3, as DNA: TGTGCCTGGAGTGCTGACAGGGGTTTACAGCCCCAGCATTTT. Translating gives CAWSADRGLQPQHF. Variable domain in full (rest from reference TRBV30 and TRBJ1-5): SQTIHQWPATLVQPVGSPLSLECTVEGTSNPNLYWYRQAAGRGLQLLFYSVGIGQISSEVPQNLSASRPQDRQFILSSKKLLLSDSGFYLCAWSADRGLQPQHFGDGTRLSIL.

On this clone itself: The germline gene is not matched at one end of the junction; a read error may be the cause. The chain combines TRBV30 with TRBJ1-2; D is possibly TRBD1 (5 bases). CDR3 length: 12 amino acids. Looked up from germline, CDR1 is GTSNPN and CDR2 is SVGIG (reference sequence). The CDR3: CAWTGYKGGNTF. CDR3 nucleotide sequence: TGTGCCTGGACAGGGTATAAAGGTGGCAACACCTTC.

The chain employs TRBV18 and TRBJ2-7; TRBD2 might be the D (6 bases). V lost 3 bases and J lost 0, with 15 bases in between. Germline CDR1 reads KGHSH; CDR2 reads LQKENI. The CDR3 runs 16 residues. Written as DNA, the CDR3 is TGTGCCAGCTCACCGTCCGGACTACTGAGCTCCTACGAGCAGTACTTC. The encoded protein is CASSPSGLLSSYEQYF.

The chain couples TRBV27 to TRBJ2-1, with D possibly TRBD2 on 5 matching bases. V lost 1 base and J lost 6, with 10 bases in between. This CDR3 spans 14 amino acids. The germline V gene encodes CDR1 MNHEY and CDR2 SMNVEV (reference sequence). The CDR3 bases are TGTGCCAGCAGTTTATTGTCTAGCATCAATGAGCAGTTCTTC. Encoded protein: CASSLLSSINEQFF.

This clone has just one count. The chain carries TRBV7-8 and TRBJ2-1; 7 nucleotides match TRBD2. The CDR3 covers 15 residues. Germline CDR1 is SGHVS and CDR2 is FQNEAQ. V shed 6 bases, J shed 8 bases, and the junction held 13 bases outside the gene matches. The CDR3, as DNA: TGTGCCAGCAGGGGTCTTTTCCGGCGGGAGCATGAGCAGTTCTTC. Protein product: CASRGLFRREHEQFF.

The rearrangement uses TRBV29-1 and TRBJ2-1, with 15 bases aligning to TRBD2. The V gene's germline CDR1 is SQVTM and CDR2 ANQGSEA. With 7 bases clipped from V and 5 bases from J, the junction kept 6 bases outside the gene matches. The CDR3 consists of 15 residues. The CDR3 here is CSARTSGRAHNEQFF. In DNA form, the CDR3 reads TGCAGCGCTCGGACTAGCGGGAGGGCCCACAATGAGCAGTTCTTC.

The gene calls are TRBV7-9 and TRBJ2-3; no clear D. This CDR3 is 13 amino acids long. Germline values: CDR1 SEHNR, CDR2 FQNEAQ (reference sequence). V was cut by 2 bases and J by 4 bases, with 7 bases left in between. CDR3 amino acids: CASSLPVPDTQYF. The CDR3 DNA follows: TGTGCCAGCAGCTTACCCGTCCCAGATACGCAGTATTTT.

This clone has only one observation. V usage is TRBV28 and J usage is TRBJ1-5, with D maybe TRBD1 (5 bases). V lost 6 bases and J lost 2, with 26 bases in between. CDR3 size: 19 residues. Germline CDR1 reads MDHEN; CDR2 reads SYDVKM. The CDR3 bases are TGTGCCAGCAGAATTAAAGTCCGGAGGGGCCAAGGGGGCAATCAGCCCCAGCATTTT. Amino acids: CASRIKVRRGQGGNQPQHF.

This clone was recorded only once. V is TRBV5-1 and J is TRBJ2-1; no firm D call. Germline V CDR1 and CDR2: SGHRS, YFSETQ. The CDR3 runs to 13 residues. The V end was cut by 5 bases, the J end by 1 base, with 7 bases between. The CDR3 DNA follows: TGCGCCAGCAGGCTGAGTTCCTACAATGAGCAGTTCTTC. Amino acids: CASRLSSYNEQFF.